A selection of T cell receptor beta chains follows, all from one sample in a study of response to subunit inactivated influenza vaccine. TCRdb reanalysed the RT-PCR reads using MiXCR and keeps one entry per CDR3 protein. This sample yields about 240,000 distinct CDR3 sequences, of which 9.5% to 15% are seen a single time; 7.8% belongs to the top ten. Sequences were derived from non-naive T cells sorted from PBMCs, sampled 14 to 15 days before vaccination. These receptors all come from a man over 45 who received an inactivated influenza vaccine. The CDR3 runs from the conserved cysteine through the conserved F or W. Each record gives: D gene, CDR3 length, V gene, J gene, clone size, CDR3 DNA, CDR3 protein. The D gene is left open where the match is weak. Part of the rows lack a size; the others show once, few, many or a class for expanded clones.

d_gene: -
len: 15
v_gene: TRBV7-9
j_gene: TRBJ2-1
abundance: few
CDR3nt: TGTGCCAGCAGCCCAGGGGTGGCGGGAGAGGATGAGCAGTTCTTC
CDR3aa: CASSPGVAGEDEQFF

d_gene: TRBD2
len: 16
v_gene: TRBV7-9
j_gene: TRBJ2-1
abundance: many
CDR3nt: TGTGCCAGCAGCACCTATGGCGGGGGGGATTACAATGAGCAGTTCTTC
CDR3aa: CASSTYGGGDYNEQFF

d_gene: -
len: 17
v_gene: TRBV12-3/TRBV12-4
j_gene: TRBJ2-1
abundance: few
CDR3nt: TGTGCCAGCATTTCCAAAACGGGTCAGGAGAATTACAATGAGCAGTTCTTC
CDR3aa: CASISKTGQENYNEQFF

d_gene: -
len: 14
v_gene: TRBV29-1
j_gene: TRBJ1-1
abundance: -
CDR3nt: TGCAGCGTTGGTTGGGCAGCGATGAACACTGAAGCTTTCTTT
CDR3aa: CSVGWAAMNTEAFF

d_gene: -
len: 13
v_gene: TRBV5-1
j_gene: TRBJ2-5
abundance: -
CDR3nt: TGCGCCAGCAGCTTGGCCCCGGGGGAGACCCAGTACTTC
CDR3aa: CASSLAPGETQYF

d_gene: -
len: 13
v_gene: TRBV27
j_gene: TRBJ1-2
abundance: few
CDR3nt: TGTGCCAGCAGTTTAAAACCGAACTATGGCTACACCTTC
CDR3aa: CASSLKPNYGYTF

d_gene: TRBD2
len: 17
v_gene: TRBV5-1
j_gene: TRBJ2-5
abundance: many
CDR3nt: TGCGCCAGCAGCTGGACCTCGAGCGGGGGGACCCAAGAGACCCAGTACTTC
CDR3aa: CASSWTSSGGTQETQYF

d_gene: -
len: 14
v_gene: TRBV7-8
j_gene: TRBJ2-3
abundance: many
CDR3nt: TGTGCCAGCAGCTTAGGGGGGGTGGGAGATACGCAGTATTTT
CDR3aa: CASSLGGVGDTQYF

d_gene: -
len: 11
v_gene: TRBV7-9
j_gene: TRBJ1-2
abundance: -
CDR3nt: TGTGCCAGCAGCCGGTACGGCGGCTACACCTTC
CDR3aa: CASSRYGGYTF

d_gene: -
len: 11
v_gene: TRBV12-3/TRBV12-4
j_gene: TRBJ2-5
abundance: -
CDR3nt: TGTGCCAGCAGTGGGCAAGAGACCCAGTACTTC
CDR3aa: CASSGQETQYF

d_gene: -
len: 12
v_gene: TRBV12-3/TRBV12-4
j_gene: TRBJ2-3
abundance: many
CDR3nt: TGTGCCAGCAGTCCCGAGGTAGATACGCAGTATTTT
CDR3aa: CASSPEVDTQYF

d_gene: -
len: 15
v_gene: TRBV5-1
j_gene: TRBJ1-4
abundance: many
CDR3nt: TGCGCCAGCAGCTTGGGCGGCTCTGGAGGGGAAAAACTGTTTTTT
CDR3aa: CASSLGGSGGEKLFF

d_gene: TRBD1
len: 16
v_gene: TRBV5-1
j_gene: TRBJ2-1
abundance: -
CDR3nt: TGCGCCAGCAGCTTGGGGGGGACAGGGGGATACAATGAGCAGTTCTTC
CDR3aa: CASSLGGTGGYNEQFF

d_gene: TRBD1
len: 16
v_gene: TRBV6-5
j_gene: TRBJ2-2
abundance: -
CDR3nt: TGTGCCAGCAGTTTACGAGGACAGGTGAACACCGGGGAGCTGTTTTTT
CDR3aa: CASSLRGQVNTGELFF

d_gene: -
len: 15
v_gene: TRBV28
j_gene: TRBJ2-7
abundance: few
CDR3nt: TGTGCCAGCAGTACCCTTGGGGCAGGGTCCTACGAGCAGTACTTC
CDR3aa: CASSTLGAGSYEQYF

d_gene: TRBD1
len: 14
v_gene: TRBV3-1
j_gene: TRBJ2-3
abundance: -
CDR3nt: TGTGCCAGCAGCCAAGTCGGACAGGCTGGAACGCAGTATTTT
CDR3aa: CASSQVGQAGTQYF

d_gene: -
len: 12
v_gene: TRBV29-1
j_gene: TRBJ2-7
abundance: -
CDR3nt: TGCAGCGCTAAGACTAACTACTACGAGCAGTACTTC
CDR3aa: CSAKTNYYEQYF

d_gene: -
len: 14
v_gene: TRBV27
j_gene: TRBJ2-1
abundance: -
CDR3nt: TGTGCCAGCAGTTTAGGGGGGCGGAACAATGAGCAGTTCTTC
CDR3aa: CASSLGGRNNEQFF

d_gene: -
len: 12
v_gene: TRBV7-9
j_gene: TRBJ2-7
abundance: few
CDR3nt: TGTGCCAGCAGTCTCTTTTTTGACGAGCAGTACTTC
CDR3aa: CASSLFFDEQYF

d_gene: -
len: 16
v_gene: TRBV4-3
j_gene: TRBJ2-6
abundance: -
CDR3nt: TGCGCCAGCAGCCAAGACATGGGGTCTGGGGCCAACGTCCTGACTTTC
CDR3aa: CASSQDMGSGANVLTF

d_gene: TRBD1
len: 13
v_gene: TRBV29-1
j_gene: TRBJ2-7
abundance: few
CDR3nt: TGCAGCGTTCTACAGGGGGCGACCTACGAGCAGTACTTC
CDR3aa: CSVLQGATYEQYF

d_gene: TRBD2
len: 14
v_gene: TRBV6-1
j_gene: TRBJ2-7
abundance: many
CDR3nt: TGTGCCAGCAGCCGCGGGGGGGTCGGCTACGAGCAGTACTTC
CDR3aa: CASSRGGVGYEQYF

d_gene: -
len: 14
v_gene: TRBV11-2
j_gene: TRBJ1-1
abundance: many
CDR3nt: TGTGCCAGCAGCCTCGAGAATCTCAACACTGAAGCTTTCTTT
CDR3aa: CASSLENLNTEAFF

d_gene: -
len: 15
v_gene: TRBV20-1
j_gene: TRBJ1-5
abundance: many
CDR3nt: TGCAGTGCTAGTGAGGTTCAGGGGAGGAATCAGCCCCAGCATTTT
CDR3aa: CSASEVQGRNQPQHF

d_gene: -
len: 13
v_gene: TRBV12-3/TRBV12-4
j_gene: TRBJ1-6
abundance: -
CDR3nt: TGTGCCAGCAGTCGTGGTCGGAATTCACCCCTCCACTTT
CDR3aa: CASSRGRNSPLHF

d_gene: TRBD2
len: 16
v_gene: TRBV28
j_gene: TRBJ2-1
abundance: many
CDR3nt: TGTGCCAGCAGTTTAGTGGGACTAGCGCCTTACAATGAGCAGTTCTTC
CDR3aa: CASSLVGLAPYNEQFF

d_gene: TRBD1
len: 13
v_gene: TRBV6-1
j_gene: TRBJ2-1
abundance: -
CDR3nt: TGTGCCAGCACTGGGACAGCCGGAGGAAAGCAGTTCTTC
CDR3aa: CASTGTAGGKQFF

d_gene: TRBD2
len: 16
v_gene: TRBV12-3/TRBV12-4
j_gene: TRBJ2-5
abundance: many
CDR3nt: TGTGCCAGCAGTGGGCTAGCGGGGGGGCCGAAAGAGACCCAGTACTTC
CDR3aa: CASSGLAGGPKETQYF

d_gene: TRBD2
len: 14
v_gene: TRBV4-3
j_gene: TRBJ2-7
abundance: few
CDR3nt: TGCGCCAGCAGCCAGTTGGGGACTAGCGGGGCCCAGTACTTC
CDR3aa: CASSQLGTSGAQYF

d_gene: TRBD2
len: 17
v_gene: TRBV28
j_gene: TRBJ2-6
abundance: -
CDR3nt: TGTGCCAGCGTTAAGACTAGCGGGGGCCTCAGGGCCAACGTCCTGACTTTC
CDR3aa: CASVKTSGGLRANVLTF

d_gene: TRBD2
len: 16
v_gene: TRBV2
j_gene: TRBJ2-4
abundance: -
CDR3nt: TGTGCCAGCAGGCTTGAGGGAGGGCCGTCTAAAAACATTCAGTACTTC
CDR3aa: CASRLEGGPSKNIQYF

d_gene: TRBD1
len: 19
v_gene: TRBV20-1
j_gene: TRBJ2-3
abundance: many
CDR3nt: TGCAGTGCCAACCCGGGACAGGGGGCTTTTGGACGTGGCACAGATACGCAGTATTTT
CDR3aa: CSANPGQGAFGRGTDTQYF

d_gene: -
len: 14
v_gene: TRBV14
j_gene: TRBJ2-7
abundance: few
CDR3nt: TGTGCCAGCAGCCAAGATGTGGGCAGCAACGAGCAGTACTTC
CDR3aa: CASSQDVGSNEQYF

d_gene: -
len: 16
v_gene: TRBV6-2/TRBV6-3
j_gene: TRBJ2-7
abundance: -
CDR3nt: TGTGCCAGCAGTCGCGCGGGGGCCGACCTCTCCTACGAGCAGTACTTC
CDR3aa: CASSRAGADLSYEQYF

d_gene: TRBD2
len: 14
v_gene: TRBV10-3
j_gene: TRBJ2-1
abundance: few
CDR3nt: TGTGCCATCAGTGAAGGCGGGAGGGCGGGTGAGCAGTTCTTC
CDR3aa: CAISEGGRAGEQFF

d_gene: -
len: 15
v_gene: TRBV3-1
j_gene: TRBJ1-3
abundance: -
CDR3nt: TGTGCCAGCAGCCAAGAAGAAATCTCTGGAAACACCATATATTTT
CDR3aa: CASSQEEISGNTIYF

d_gene: TRBD1
len: 15
v_gene: TRBV28
j_gene: TRBJ1-2
abundance: few
CDR3nt: TGTGCCAGCAGAATTGACAGGGGCGGTTTGATTGGCTACACCTTC
CDR3aa: CASRIDRGGLIGYTF

d_gene: TRBD1
len: 15
v_gene: TRBV20-1
j_gene: TRBJ1-5
abundance: many
CDR3nt: TGCAGTGCTGTAAACCCGGGACAGCTTAATCAGCCCCAGCATTTT
CDR3aa: CSAVNPGQLNQPQHF

d_gene: -
len: 12
v_gene: TRBV3-1
j_gene: TRBJ2-3
abundance: -
CDR3nt: TGTGCCAGCAGCAAGGGGGGTCGTACGCAGTATTTT
CDR3aa: CASSKGGRTQYF

d_gene: -
len: 12
v_gene: TRBV5-1
j_gene: TRBJ2-1
abundance: many
CDR3nt: TGCGCCAGCAGCTTGTTTATGAATGAGCAGTTCTTC
CDR3aa: CASSLFMNEQFF

d_gene: -
len: 13
v_gene: TRBV12-3/TRBV12-4
j_gene: TRBJ1-4
abundance: few
CDR3nt: TGTGCCAGCAGTTTGTGGGAAAATGAAAAACTGTTTTTT
CDR3aa: CASSLWENEKLFF

d_gene: -
len: 13
v_gene: TRBV10-1
j_gene: TRBJ2-2
abundance: few
CDR3nt: TGCGCCAGCAGTGAGCGGGAGACCGGGGAGCTGTTTTTT
CDR3aa: CASSERETGELFF

d_gene: -
len: 13
v_gene: TRBV12-3/TRBV12-4
j_gene: TRBJ1-4
abundance: few
CDR3nt: TGTGCCAGCAAACCCTCAACTAATGAAAAACTGTTTTTT
CDR3aa: CASKPSTNEKLFF

d_gene: TRBD1
len: 13
v_gene: TRBV12-3/TRBV12-4
j_gene: TRBJ1-2
abundance: -
CDR3nt: TGTGCCAGCAGACGGGACAGGGGGCATGGCTACACCTTC
CDR3aa: CASRRDRGHGYTF

d_gene: -
len: 14
v_gene: TRBV20-1
j_gene: TRBJ2-6
abundance: few
CDR3nt: TGCAGTGCTACCCAGGGTCCCGGGGCCAACGTCCTGACTTTC
CDR3aa: CSATQGPGANVLTF

d_gene: TRBD1
len: 15
v_gene: TRBV24-1
j_gene: TRBJ2-1
abundance: -
CDR3nt: TGTGCCACCAGTGACTGGGGACAGGGGGTAAGGGAGCAGTTCTTC
CDR3aa: CATSDWGQGVREQFF

d_gene: -
len: 18
v_gene: TRBV27
j_gene: TRBJ2-3
abundance: many
CDR3nt: TGTGCCAGCAGTTTATCGGCGATTAGGGGCTGGGACACAGATACGCAGTATTTT
CDR3aa: CASSLSAIRGWDTDTQYF

d_gene: -
len: 14
v_gene: TRBV6-2/TRBV6-3
j_gene: TRBJ2-1
abundance: many
CDR3nt: TGTGCCAGCAACTTGGGGGGAGGCTACAATGAGCAGTTCTTC
CDR3aa: CASNLGGGYNEQFF

d_gene: -
len: 14
v_gene: TRBV3-1
j_gene: TRBJ2-2
abundance: -
CDR3nt: TGTGCCAGCAGCCATAGCGAAAACACCGGGGAGCTGTTTTTT
CDR3aa: CASSHSENTGELFF

d_gene: TRBD2
len: 15
v_gene: TRBV7-2
j_gene: TRBJ2-1
abundance: few
CDR3nt: TGTGCCAGCAGCTTTATGCGGGGGGGCAACAATGAGCAGTTCTTC
CDR3aa: CASSFMRGGNNEQFF

d_gene: -
len: 14
v_gene: TRBV2
j_gene: TRBJ2-7
abundance: many
CDR3nt: TGTGCCAGCAGGGATGCACTGACCTCCTACGAGCAGTACTTC
CDR3aa: CASRDALTSYEQYF

d_gene: TRBD2
len: 14
v_gene: TRBV11-2
j_gene: TRBJ2-1
abundance: many
CDR3nt: TGTGCCAGCAGCTTACCTAGCGGGGGCCCCAGGCAGTTCTTC
CDR3aa: CASSLPSGGPRQFF

d_gene: TRBD2
len: 15
v_gene: TRBV20-1
j_gene: TRBJ2-3
abundance: few
CDR3nt: TGCAGTGCTAGACCGGGACTAGCGGAAACAGATACGCAGTATTTT
CDR3aa: CSARPGLAETDTQYF

d_gene: -
len: 14
v_gene: TRBV7-2
j_gene: TRBJ2-2
abundance: few
CDR3nt: TGTGCCAGCAGCTTTATTAGCGGAACCGGGGAGCTGTTTTTT
CDR3aa: CASSFISGTGELFF

d_gene: TRBD2
len: 15
v_gene: TRBV7-3
j_gene: TRBJ2-7
abundance: -
CDR3nt: TGTGCCAGCAGCTTACATGCGGGAGGGCTAAGCGAGCAGTACTTC
CDR3aa: CASSLHAGGLSEQYF

d_gene: -
len: 13
v_gene: TRBV7-2
j_gene: TRBJ1-3
abundance: -
CDR3nt: TGTGCCAGCAGCGGGATGCGAGTTGGGGCTCCGTATTTT
CDR3aa: CASSGMRVGAPYF